This T cell receptor (beta chain) appears in the sequencing data of a study of OX40 agonist ivuxolimab in advanced cancers. A history of autoimmune disease or systemic immunosuppression excluded patients. Trimming took off 8 bases at V and 2 bases at J, with 10 bases between the two ends. The length of the CDR3 is 13 residues. Germline loops: CDR1 KGHSH, CDR2 LQKENI. Some clones are missing from TCRdb's copy, which holds only in-frame ones; the method was immunoSEQ multiplex PCR. The sample holds about 46,000 clones, over 65% seen once. The material sequenced was CD4+ or CD8+ T cells sorted from blood, taken in a trial of the OX40 agonist ivuxolimab. This TCR was recovered from an adult with an advanced solid tumor such as melanoma, head and neck, liver or kidney cancer. The chain carries TRBV18 and TRBJ1-3; D is uncertain. CDR3 DNA sequence: TGTGCCAGCCGTCCGGCTACTGGAAACACCATATATTTT. Amino acid sequence: CASRPATGNTIYF.